Each of the 3 T cell receptor beta chains below was sequenced from the same sample in a study of T cell clones after liver transplantation. Some clones are missing from TCRdb's copy, which holds only in-frame ones; the method was immunoSEQ multiplex PCR. The repertoire holds 75,000 to 100,000 clones, with 82% as singletons. The sequenced sample was CD4+ T cells from blood, obtained approximately 3.5 years after liver transplant. These receptors were obtained from a human patient who received a liver transplant. Some T cells may be transferred from the graft donor.

The genes are TRBV29-1 and TRBJ1-3; a possible D gene is TRBD1 (5 bases). The CDR3 is 13 residues long. Trimming stripped 4 bases from V and 2 bases from J, with 9 bases between. The germline gives CDR1 SQVTM, CDR2 ANQGSEA. CDR3 nucleotide sequence: TGCAGCGTTGTGGGACCGACTGGAAACACCATATATTTT. Protein: CSVVGPTGNTIYF.

The chain uses TRBV2 and TRBJ2-7; 7 bases are shared with TRBD1. CDR3 length: 15 residues. Trimming took 6 bases from V and 3 from J; bases not matched to a gene: 11. CDR1 and CDR2 (germline): SNHLY, FYNNEI. CDR3 amino acids: CASRVTWPGGYEQYF. In DNA, the CDR3 is TGTGCCAGCAGGGTAACGTGGCCAGGGGGCTACGAGCAGTACTTC.

This chain joins TRBV5-6 and TRBJ1-1; 8 nucleotides agree with TRBD1. The CDR3 loop spans 15 amino acids. Germline V gene data show CDR1 as SGHDT and CDR2 as YYEEEE. The junction had 6 bases not matched to a gene; V was cut back by 4 bases and J by 1 base. CDR3 sequence reads: CASSPRDRRNTEAFF. The CDR3 DNA follows: TGTGCCAGCAGCCCGAGGGACAGGAGGAACACTGAAGCTTTCTTT.